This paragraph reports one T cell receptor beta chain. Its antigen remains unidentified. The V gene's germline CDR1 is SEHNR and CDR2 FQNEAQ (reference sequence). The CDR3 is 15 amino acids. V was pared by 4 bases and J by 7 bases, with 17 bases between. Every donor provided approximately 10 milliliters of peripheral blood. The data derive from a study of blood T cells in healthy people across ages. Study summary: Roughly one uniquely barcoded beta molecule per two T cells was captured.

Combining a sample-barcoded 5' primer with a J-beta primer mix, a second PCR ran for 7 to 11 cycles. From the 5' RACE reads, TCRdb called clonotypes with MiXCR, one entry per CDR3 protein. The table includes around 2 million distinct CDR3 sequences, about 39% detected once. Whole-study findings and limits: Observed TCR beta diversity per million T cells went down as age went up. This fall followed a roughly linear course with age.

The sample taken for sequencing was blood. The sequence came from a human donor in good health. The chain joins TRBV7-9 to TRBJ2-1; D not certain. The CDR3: CASSSPGPLGNEQFF. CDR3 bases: TGTGCCAGCAGCTCCCCGGGTCCCCTGGGGAATGAGCAGTTCTTC. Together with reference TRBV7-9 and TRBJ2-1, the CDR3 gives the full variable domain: DTGVSQNPRHKITKRGQNVTFRCDPISEHNRLYWYRQTLGQGPEFLTYFQNEAQLEKSRLLSDRFSAERPKGSFSTLEIQRTEQGDSAMYLCASSSPGPLGNEQFFGPGTRLTVL.